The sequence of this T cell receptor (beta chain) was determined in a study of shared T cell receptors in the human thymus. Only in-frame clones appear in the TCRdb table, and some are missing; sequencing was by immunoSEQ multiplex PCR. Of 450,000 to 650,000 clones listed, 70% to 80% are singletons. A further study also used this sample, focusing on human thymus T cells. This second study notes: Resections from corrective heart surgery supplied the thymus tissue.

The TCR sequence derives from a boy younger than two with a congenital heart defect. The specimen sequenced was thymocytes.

CDR3 in DNA: TGTGCCAGCAGGGATTTACAGGTAACCTACGAGCAGTACTTC. It translates to CASRDLQVTYEQYF. The chain has TRBV2 and TRBJ2-7; possible D gene TRBD1, 5 bases. CDR3 length equals 14 residues. Germline V lookup: CDR1 SNHLY, CDR2 FYNNEI. Trimming stripped 6 bases from V and 2 bases from J, with 14 bases between.